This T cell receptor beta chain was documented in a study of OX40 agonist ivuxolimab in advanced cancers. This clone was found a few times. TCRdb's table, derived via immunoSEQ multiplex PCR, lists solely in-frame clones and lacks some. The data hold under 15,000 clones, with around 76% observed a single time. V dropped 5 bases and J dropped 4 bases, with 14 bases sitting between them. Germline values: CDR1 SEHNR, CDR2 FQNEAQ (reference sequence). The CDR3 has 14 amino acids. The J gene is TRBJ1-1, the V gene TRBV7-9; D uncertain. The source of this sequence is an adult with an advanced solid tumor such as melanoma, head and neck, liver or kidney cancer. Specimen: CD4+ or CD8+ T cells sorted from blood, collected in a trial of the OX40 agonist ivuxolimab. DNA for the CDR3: TGTGCCAGCAGCCTAGGAGGAGGGAGCACTGAAGCTTTCTTT. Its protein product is CASSLGGGSTEAFF.